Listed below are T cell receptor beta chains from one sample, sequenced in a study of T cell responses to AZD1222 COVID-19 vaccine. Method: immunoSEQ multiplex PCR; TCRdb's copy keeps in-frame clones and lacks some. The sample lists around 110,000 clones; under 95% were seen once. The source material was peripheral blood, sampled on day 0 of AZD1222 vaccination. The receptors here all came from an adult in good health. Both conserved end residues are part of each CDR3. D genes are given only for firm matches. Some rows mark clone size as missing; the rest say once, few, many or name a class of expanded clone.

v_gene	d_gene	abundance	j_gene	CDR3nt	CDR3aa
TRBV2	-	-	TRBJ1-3	TGTGCCAGCACCGACCTGGATCCAGTCAGATACGACTCTGGAAACACCATATATTTT	CASTDLDPVRYDSGNTIYF
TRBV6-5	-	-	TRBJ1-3	TGTGCCAGCAGTTACTCCACCGCGCTGGATGGAAACACCATATATTTT	CASSYSTALDGNTIYF
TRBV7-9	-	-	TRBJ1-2	TGTGCCAGCAGCTTACAGGGGAACTATGGCTACACCTTC	CASSLQGNYGYTF
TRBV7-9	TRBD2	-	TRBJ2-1	TGTGCCAGCAGCGCCCCCCTAGCGGGGTCCTACAATGAGCAGTTCTTC	CASSAPLAGSYNEQFF
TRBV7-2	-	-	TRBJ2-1	TGTGCCAGCAGCAACGGGGGAAGCACGGCCCAGTTCTTC	CASSNGGSTAQFF
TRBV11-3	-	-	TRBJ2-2	TGTGCCAGCAGCTTCGTCCCCGGGGAGCTGTTTTTT	CASSFVPGELFF
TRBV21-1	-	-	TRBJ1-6	TGTGCCAGCAGCACTGTCTCCTATAATTCACCCCTCCACTTT	CASSTVSYNSPLHF
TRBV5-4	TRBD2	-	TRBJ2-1	TGTGCCAGCAGCTCACGGACTAGCGGGGGATCTTACAATGAGCAGTTCTTC	CASSSRTSGGSYNEQFF
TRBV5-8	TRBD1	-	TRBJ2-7	TGTGCCAGCAGCACTTCCGGGACAGGACTGGAAGAGCAGTACTTC	CASSTSGTGLEEQYF
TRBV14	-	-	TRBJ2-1	TGTGCCAGCAGCCAAGAACTCGCCGGTAAGCAGTTCTTC	CASSQELAGKQFF
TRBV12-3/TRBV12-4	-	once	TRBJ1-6	TGTGCCAGCAGTTTTTATGATTCACCCCTCCACTTT	CASSFYDSPLHF
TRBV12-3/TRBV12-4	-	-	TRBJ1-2	TGTGCCAGCAGTCCCAACCCCCGATATGGCTACACCTTC	CASSPNPRYGYTF
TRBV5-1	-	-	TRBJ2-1	TGCGCCAGCAGCTCTGACGGGGGGCTTTACAATGAGCAGTTCTTC	CASSSDGGLYNEQFF
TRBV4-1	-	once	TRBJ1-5	TGCGCCAGCAGCCAAACTTTCTTGGGTTCCGTCAAAGGTTATCAGCCCCAGCATTTT	CASSQTFLGSVKGYQPQHF
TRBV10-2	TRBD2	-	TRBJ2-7	TGCGCCAGCAGGAGACAGGGACTAGCGGATAACGAGCAGTACTTC	CASRRQGLADNEQYF
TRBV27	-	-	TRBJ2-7	TGTGCCAGCCAAGTTTTCGGCGGATTTCTCTACGAGCAGTACTTC	CASQVFGGFLYEQYF
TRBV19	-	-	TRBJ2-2	TGTGCCAGTAGTAATATACAGATGAACACCGGGGAGCTGTTTTTT	CASSNIQMNTGELFF
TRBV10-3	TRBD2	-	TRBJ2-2	TGTGCCATCAGTGAGGCGGGAGTGGCCGGGGAGCTGTTTTTT	CAISEAGVAGELFF
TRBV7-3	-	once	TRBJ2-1	TGTGCCAGCAGCCTCGAATTGTCCTACAATGAGCAGTTCTTC	CASSLELSYNEQFF
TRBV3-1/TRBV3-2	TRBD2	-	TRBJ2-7	TGTGCCAGCAGCCAGGGGGGGAGAAGGTCCTACGAGCAGTACTTC	CASSQGGRRSYEQYF
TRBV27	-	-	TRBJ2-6	TGTGCCAGCAGTTTATCTGGCTCTGGGGCCAACGTCCTGACTTTC	CASSLSGSGANVLTF
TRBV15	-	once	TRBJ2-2	TGTGCCACCAGCATGATAAAGGCGGCCGGGGAGCTGTTTTTT	CATSMIKAAGELFF
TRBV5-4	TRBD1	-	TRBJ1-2	TGTGCCAGCAGCTCGGAGACAGGGGGTATCTATGGCTACACCTTC	CASSSETGGIYGYTF
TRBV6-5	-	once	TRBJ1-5	TGTGCCAGCAGTTACTCGATTGAGGGGAATCAGCCCCAGCATTTT	CASSYSIEGNQPQHF
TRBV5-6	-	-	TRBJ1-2	TGTGCCAGCAGCCCACGGGACACCGAATATGGCTACACCTTC	CASSPRDTEYGYTF
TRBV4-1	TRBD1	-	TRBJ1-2	TGCGCCAGCAGCCGAGGGGACAGGGAGGGCTACACCTTC	CASSRGDREGYTF
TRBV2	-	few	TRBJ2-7	TGTGCCAGCGACAGAGTCTACGAGCAGTACTTC	CASDRVYEQYF
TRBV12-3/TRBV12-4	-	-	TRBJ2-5	TGTGCCAGCAGCGCACATTCTACGGGGACCCAGTACTTC	CASSAHSTGTQYF
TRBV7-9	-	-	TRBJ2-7	TGTGCCAGCACCAAAGCCGGTGCTATCTACGAGCAGTACTTC	CASTKAGAIYEQYF
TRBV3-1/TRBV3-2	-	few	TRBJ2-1	TGTGCCAGCAGGACCCCGACGGGTGAGCAGTTCTTC	CASRTPTGEQFF
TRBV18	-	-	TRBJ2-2	TGTGCCAGCTCACCAGTCAGGTCTAACGCGAACACCGGGGAGCTGTTTTTT	CASSPVRSNANTGELFF
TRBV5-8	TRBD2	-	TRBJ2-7	TGTGCCAGCAGCCCCGGACTAGCGGAGACAGCGAGCTCCTACGAGCAGTACTTC	CASSPGLAETASSYEQYF
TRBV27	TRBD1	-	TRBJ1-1	TGTGCCAGCAGTTTATCCCGACAGGGAGGCGGCACTGAAGCTTTCTTT	CASSLSRQGGGTEAFF
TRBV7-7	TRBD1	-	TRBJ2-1	TGTGCCAGCAGCTTAGGCCCCCCCGGGACAGGAGGTTGGAATGAGCAGTTCTTC	CASSLGPPGTGGWNEQFF
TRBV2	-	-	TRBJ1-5	TGTGCCAGCAGTGAAGCCATTCAGGCTCAGCCCCAGCATTTT	CASSEAIQAQPQHF
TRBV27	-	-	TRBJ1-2	TGTGCCAGCAGTTTTGGCCAGGGAAGCGGCTACACCTTC	CASSFGQGSGYTF
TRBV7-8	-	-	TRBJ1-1	TGTGCCAGCAGCTTAGCGCTTGACAGGGAAGCTTTCTTT	CASSLALDREAFF
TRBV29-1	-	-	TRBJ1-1	TGCAGCGCAACAGCAATGAACACTGAAGCTTTCTTT	CSATAMNTEAFF
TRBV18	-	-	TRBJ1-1	TGTGCCAGCTCACCACCGTACCGGGGACCGGGTACTGAAGCTTTCTTT	CASSPPYRGPGTEAFF
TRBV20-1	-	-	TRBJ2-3	TGCAGTGCTAGTGACCGGGGGAGGAGCACAGATACGCAGTATTTT	CSASDRGRSTDTQYF
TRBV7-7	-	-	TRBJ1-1	TGTGCCAGCAGCCGACTGACGCCTGAGATGAACACTGAAGCTTTCTTT	CASSRLTPEMNTEAFF
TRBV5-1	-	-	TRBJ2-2	TGCGCCAGCCAATTCGGGGGGCGCATTGCCGGGGAGCTGTTTTTT	CASQFGGRIAGELFF